This entry is about one T cell receptor (beta chain). Its antigen is still unknown. Per-base qualities were not stored, and no clone one base away is much larger. The library was built by means of RT-PCR. The sequencing machine was an Illumina HiSeq 2500. TCRdb passed the public sequencing reads through fastp at Q25 and MiXCR, retaining productive beta sequences. Rows merge per CDR3 protein into single entries with the most common DNA and genes. This sample holds about 650,000 distinct CDR3 sequences; about 15% were observed only once. Roughly 11% of the sample comes from the top ten. The data originate from a study of response to subunit inactivated influenza vaccine (dated by TCRdb to the late 2010s). General notes on the study: Deep quantitative T cell receptor repertoire profiling was used in the study to track responses to a trivalent subunit inactivated influenza vaccine.

Study-wide findings and limitations: The authors suggested that each seasonal influenza vaccination may recruit only a limited number of new T cells.

Sequencing used PBMCs from blood, obtained 11 to 12 days after vaccination. This clonotype originated in a man between 45 and 60 years old who received an inactivated influenza vaccine. Donor details come from another sample of the same person, matched by shared clones.

The nucleotides are TGTGCCAGTAGTATAAGGTCAGGGGAAGGGAATGAGCAGTTCTTC. This yields the protein CASSIRSGEGNEQFF. The receptor chain draws on TRBV19 and TRBJ2-1, with TRBD1 as a weak D call on 6 bases. At the junction V is shortened by 2 bases and J by 7 bases, with 15 bases in between. Taken from the germline V gene (reference sequence), the CDR1 and CDR2 loops are LNHDA and SQIVND. From its cysteine to its phenylalanine, the CDR3 spans 15 amino acids. This entry keeps only the CDR3 DNA: 45 bases, framed from base 1. With all but the CDR3 taken from the reference TRBV19 and TRBJ2-1 genes, the full variable domain is: DGGITQSPKYLFRKEGQNVTLSCEQNLNHDAMYWYRQDPGQGLRLIYYSQIVNDFQKGDIAEGYSVSREKKESFPLTVTSAQKNPTAFYLCASSIRSGEGNEQFFGPGTRLTVL.